This section outlines one TCR beta chain sequence together with its context. The source of the sample is a study of blood T cell repertoires in COVID-19. On the study more broadly: The study drew acute and convalescent COVID-19 samples from the United States, Italy and Spain. In each case, the material was cDNA or gDNA derived from T cells, B-cell-depleted T cells, or PBMCs.

The CDR3 is made up of 14 amino acids. V was pared by 1 base and J by 7 bases, with 10 bases between. In germline, CDR1 is SEHNR, CDR2 FQNEAQ (reference sequence). Assay used: immunoSEQ multiplex PCR; TCRdb lists only in-frame clones, some missing. This sample yields approximately 210,000 clones, of which around 81% are seen a single time; approximately 9% belongs to the top ten. The sequencing input was PBMCs or T cells enriched from blood (not recorded which). The chain uses TRBV7-9 and TRBJ1-4, with a possible D match to TRBD1 (5 bases). This receptor was obtained from a woman in her fifties or sixties with acute COVID-19. The CDR3, as DNA: TGTGCCAGCAGCTTAGGTCAGGGATCTGAAAAACTGTTTTTT. Its translation: CASSLGQGSEKLFF. Complete variable domain (other parts from reference TRBV7-9 and TRBJ1-4): DTGVSQNPRHKITKRGQNVTFRCDPISEHNRLYWYRQTLGQGPEFLTYFQNEAQLEKSRLLSDRFSAERPKGSFSTLEIQRTEQGDSAMYLCASSLGQGSEKLFFGSGTQLSVL.